The 4 T cell receptor beta chains in this list originate from one sample, sequenced in a study of blood T cell repertoires in COVID-19. TCRdb's copy holds only in-frame clones and misses some; the assay was immunoSEQ multiplex PCR. In the table there are over 90,000 clones, roughly 82% of which are singletons. Sequencing was performed on peripheral blood. The origin of the receptors is a human donor in a cohort sampled during active COVID-19.

The J gene is TRBJ1-5, the V gene TRBV3-1 (or the pseudogene TRBV3-2); D is unclear. Between the trimmed V and J ends, which lost 1 base and 0 bases, there was a span of 10 bases. The CDR3 extends over 16 amino acids. The germline V gene has CDR1 LGHDT and CDR2 YNNKEL (reference sequence). CDR3 sequence (DNA): TGTGCCAGCAGCCAAGGAGTCCTGAGTAGCAATCAGCCCCAGCATTTT. It encodes CASSQGVLSSNQPQHF.

This clone has a handful of counts. The rearrangement uses TRBV5-1 and TRBJ2-5; no definite D call. This CDR3 is 13 amino acids long. V shed 2 bases and J shed 4 bases, with 9 bases lying between them. CDR1 is SGHRS, CDR2 YFSETQ, per germline. Here the CDR3 reads CASSFGSTETQYF. As DNA, the CDR3 is TGCGCCAGCAGCTTTGGTAGCACAGAGACCCAGTACTTC.

The gene calls are TRBV30 and TRBJ1-3, with D perhaps matching TRBD1 (6 bases). V was trimmed by 0 bases and J by 3 bases, leaving 12 bases between them. The CDR3 is made up of 15 amino acids. Germline-derived CDR1 and CDR2 are GTSNPN and SVGIG (reference sequence). The CDR3: CAWSVWGHSGNTIYF. CDR3 sequence (DNA): TGTGCCTGGAGTGTATGGGGGCATAGTGGAAACACCATATATTTT.

The chain combines TRBV19 with TRBJ1-2; TRBD1 aligns across 10 bases. Unmatched junction bases numbered 12, after V lost 6 bases and J lost 8 bases. Germline V gene data show CDR1 as LNHDA and CDR2 as SQIVND (reference sequence). The length of the CDR3 is 15 residues. The CDR3 region has the DNA TGTGCCAGTAGCTCGACGTCGCGGGACAGGGGAGGCTACACCTTC. Its translation: CASSSTSRDRGGYTF.